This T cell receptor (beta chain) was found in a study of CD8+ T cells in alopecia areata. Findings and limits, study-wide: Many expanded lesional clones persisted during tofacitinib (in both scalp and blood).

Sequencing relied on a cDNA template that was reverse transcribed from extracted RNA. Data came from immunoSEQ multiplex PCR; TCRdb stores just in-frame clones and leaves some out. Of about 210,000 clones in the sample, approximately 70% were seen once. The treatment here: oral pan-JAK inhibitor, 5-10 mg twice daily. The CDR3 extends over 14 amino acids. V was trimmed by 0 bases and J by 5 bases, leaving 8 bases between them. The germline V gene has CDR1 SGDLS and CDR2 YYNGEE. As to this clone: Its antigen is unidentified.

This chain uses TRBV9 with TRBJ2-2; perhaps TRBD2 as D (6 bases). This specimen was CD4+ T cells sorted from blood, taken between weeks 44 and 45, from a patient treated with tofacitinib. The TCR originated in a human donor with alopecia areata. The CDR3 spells CASSVEAGTGELFF. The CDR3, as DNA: TGTGCCAGCAGCGTAGAGGCGGGAACCGGGGAGCTGTTTTTT.